The source of this T cell receptor (beta chain) is a study of shared clonotypes between healthy human individuals. Study observations and caveats: Represented diversity, genetic and exposure-history alike, was limited by few donors.

Measured with immunoSEQ multiplex PCR; TCRdb has only the in-frame clones, and not every one. This sample has about 770,000 clones, with roughly 72% found just once. About this clone: Its target is not known. The identical CDR3 is also encoded by other nucleotide sequences in the sample.

The sequence was collected from a woman in her 30s in good health. Sequences were obtained from memory CD4+ T cells sorted from blood. Documented subset: CD45RA-negative fraction.

The CDR3 bases are TGTGCCAGCAGTTCCTCAGGGGGAAACACCATATATTTT. It encodes CASSSSGGNTIYF. This rearrangement joins TRBV27 to TRBJ1-3, with D perhaps matching TRBD1 (5 bases). The CDR3 extends over 13 amino acids. Looked up from germline, CDR1 is MNHEY and CDR2 is SMNVEV (reference sequence). V lost 4 bases and J lost 4, with 8 bases in between.